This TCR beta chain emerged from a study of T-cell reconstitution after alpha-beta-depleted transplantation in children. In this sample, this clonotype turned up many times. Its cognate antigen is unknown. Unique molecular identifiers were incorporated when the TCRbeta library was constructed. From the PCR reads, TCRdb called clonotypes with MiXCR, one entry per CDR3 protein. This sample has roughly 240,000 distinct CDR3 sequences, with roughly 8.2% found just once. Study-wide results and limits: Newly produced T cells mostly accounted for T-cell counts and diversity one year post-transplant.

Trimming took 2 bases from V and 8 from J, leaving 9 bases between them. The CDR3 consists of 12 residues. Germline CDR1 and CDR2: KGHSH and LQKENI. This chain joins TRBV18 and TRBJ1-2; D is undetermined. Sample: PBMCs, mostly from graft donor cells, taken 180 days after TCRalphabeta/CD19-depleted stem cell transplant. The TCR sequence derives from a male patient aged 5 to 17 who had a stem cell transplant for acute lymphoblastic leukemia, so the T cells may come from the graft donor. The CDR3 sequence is CASSPGQGGYTF. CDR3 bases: TGTGCCAGCTCACCAGGGCAAGGCGGCTACACCTTC.